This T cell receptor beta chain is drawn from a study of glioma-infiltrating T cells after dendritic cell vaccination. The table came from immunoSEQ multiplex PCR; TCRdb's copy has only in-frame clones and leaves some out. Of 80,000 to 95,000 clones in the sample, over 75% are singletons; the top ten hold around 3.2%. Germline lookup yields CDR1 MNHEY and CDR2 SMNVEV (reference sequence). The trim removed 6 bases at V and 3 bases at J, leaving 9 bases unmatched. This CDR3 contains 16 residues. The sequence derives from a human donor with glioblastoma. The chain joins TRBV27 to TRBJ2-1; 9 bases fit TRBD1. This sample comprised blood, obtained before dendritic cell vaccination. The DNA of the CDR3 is TGTGCCAGCAGGGAGGGGACAGGGAACTACTACAATGAGCAGTTCTTC. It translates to CASREGTGNYYNEQFF.